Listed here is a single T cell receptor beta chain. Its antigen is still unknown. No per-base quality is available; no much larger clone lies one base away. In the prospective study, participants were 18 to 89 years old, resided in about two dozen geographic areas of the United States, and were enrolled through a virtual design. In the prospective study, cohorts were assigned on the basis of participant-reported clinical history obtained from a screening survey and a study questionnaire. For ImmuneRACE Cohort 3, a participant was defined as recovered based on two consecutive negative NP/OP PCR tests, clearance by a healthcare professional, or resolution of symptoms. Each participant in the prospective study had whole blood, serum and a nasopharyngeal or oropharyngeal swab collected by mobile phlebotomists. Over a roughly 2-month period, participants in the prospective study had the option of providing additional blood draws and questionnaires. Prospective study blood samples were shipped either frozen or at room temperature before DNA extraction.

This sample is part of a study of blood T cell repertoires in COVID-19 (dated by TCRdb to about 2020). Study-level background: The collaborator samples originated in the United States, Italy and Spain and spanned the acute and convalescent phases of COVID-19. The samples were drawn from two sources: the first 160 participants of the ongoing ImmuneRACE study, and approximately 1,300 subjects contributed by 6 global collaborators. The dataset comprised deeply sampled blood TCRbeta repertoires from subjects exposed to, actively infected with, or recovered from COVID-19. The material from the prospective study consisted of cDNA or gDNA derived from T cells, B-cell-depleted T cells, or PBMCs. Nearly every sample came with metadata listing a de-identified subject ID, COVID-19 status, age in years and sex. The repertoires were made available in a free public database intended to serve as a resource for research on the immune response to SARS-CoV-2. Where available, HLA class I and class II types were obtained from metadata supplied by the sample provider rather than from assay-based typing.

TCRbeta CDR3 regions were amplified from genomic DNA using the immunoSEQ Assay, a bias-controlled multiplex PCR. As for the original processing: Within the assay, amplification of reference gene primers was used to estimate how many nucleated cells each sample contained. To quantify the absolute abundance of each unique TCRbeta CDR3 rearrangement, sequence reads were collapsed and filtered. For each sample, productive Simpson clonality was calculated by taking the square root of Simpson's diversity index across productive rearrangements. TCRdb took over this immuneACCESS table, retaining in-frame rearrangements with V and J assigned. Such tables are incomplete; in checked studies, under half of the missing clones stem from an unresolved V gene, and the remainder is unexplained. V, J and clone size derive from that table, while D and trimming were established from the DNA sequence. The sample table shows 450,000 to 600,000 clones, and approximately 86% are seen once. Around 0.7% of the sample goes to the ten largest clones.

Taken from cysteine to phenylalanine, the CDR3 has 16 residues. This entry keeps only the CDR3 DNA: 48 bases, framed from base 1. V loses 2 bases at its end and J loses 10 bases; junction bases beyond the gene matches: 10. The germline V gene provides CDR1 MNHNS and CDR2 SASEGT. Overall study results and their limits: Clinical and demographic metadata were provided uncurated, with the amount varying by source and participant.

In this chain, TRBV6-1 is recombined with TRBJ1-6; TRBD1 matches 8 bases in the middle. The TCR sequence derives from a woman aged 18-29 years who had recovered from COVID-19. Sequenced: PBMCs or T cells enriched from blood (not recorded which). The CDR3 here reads CASSESQGASGSPLHF. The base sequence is TGTGCCAGCAGTGAATCCCAGGGGGCGTCCGGGTCACCCCTCCACTTT.